The source of this T cell receptor beta chain is a study of beta chain features in type 1 diabetes. In germline, CDR1 is GTSNPN, CDR2 SVGIG (reference sequence). Germline trimming cut 2 bases from V and 6 bases from J; bases unmatched to any gene: 18. This CDR3 is built from 18 residues. As regards this clone: Its antigen is unknown.

TCRB transcripts that were expressed got sequenced, as all of the isolated RNA had been reverse transcribed. Sequenced by immunoSEQ multiplex PCR; TCRdb stores in-frame clones only, minus some. The repertoire consists of nearly 250,000 clones, with under 70% occurring once and the leading ten covering 0.053%. Study observations and caveats: Sequencing from cDNA could over-represent high-TCR-expressing cells. Small HLA sub-analyses could not settle whether HLA shapes TCRB rearrangement. Researchers reported that naive, central memory and Treg TCRB repertoires appeared more similar in patients than in healthy donors.

The specimen was naive CD4+ T cells from blood. V is TRBV30 and J is TRBJ1-1; 10 bases match TRBD1. The source of this sequence is a man aged 30-40 years in good health. In DNA form, the CDR3 reads TGTGCCTGGAGTCCCAGGGACAGGGGTATACGAAGGATGGCTGAAGCTTTCTTT. This sequence encodes CAWSPRDRGIRRMAEAFF.